Presented here are 20 T cell receptor beta chains from one specimen sequenced in a study of blood T cells in healthy people across ages. For the second PCR, which ran for about 6 to 12 cycles, a sample-barcoded 5' primer and a J-beta primer mix were used. In TCRdb, the 5' RACE reads were re-called with MiXCR into one record per CDR3 protein. The data contain over 300,000 distinct CDR3 sequences, more than 45% of them singletons. The material sequenced was blood. The receptors come from a man between 60 and 70 years old in good health.

This chain links TRBV11-2 with TRBJ1-1; 9 nucleotides align to TRBD1. The trim removed 5 bases at V and 11 bases at J, leaving 9 bases unmatched. The CDR3 sequence is 13 residues long. Germline V gene lookup returns CDR1 SGHAT and CDR2 FQNNGV. The CDR3 loop reads CASSPGTGRTAFF. The CDR3 DNA follows: TGTGCCAGCAGCCCGGGGACAGGGCGTACGGCTTTCTTT.

V gene TRBV18 combines with J gene TRBJ2-4, with a possible D match to TRBD1 (7 bases). Germline CDR1 is KGHSH and CDR2 is LQKENI. The CDR3 has 15 amino acids. V was pared by 4 bases and J by 4 bases, with 14 bases between. CDR3 bases: TGTGCCAGCTCACTAAGGCGGGACAGTAAAAACATTCAGTACTTC. Encoded protein: CASSLRRDSKNIQYF. The variable domain in full, completed from reference TRBV18 and TRBJ2-4, reads NAGVMQNPRHLVRRRGQEARLRCSPMKGHSHVYWYRQLPEEGLKFMVYLQKENIIDESGMPKERFSAEFPKEGPSILRIQQVVRGDSAAYFCASSLRRDSKNIQYFGAGTRLSVL.

This clonotype was seen ten or more times. The CDR3 spells CASSYRQGNELYGYTF. As DNA, the CDR3 is TGTGCCAGCAGTTACCGACAGGGAAACGAGCTCTATGGCTACACCTTC. The chain has TRBV6-2 or TRBV6-3 and TRBJ1-2, with 7 nucleotides matching TRBD1. Per the germline V gene, CDR1 is MNHEY and CDR2 is SVGEGT. The junction had 10 bases not matched to a gene; V was cut back by 2 bases and J by 4 bases. This CDR3 contains 16 residues.

The CDR3: CAISESGPADEQYF. Written as DNA, the CDR3 is TGTGCCATCAGTGAGTCAGGGCCAGCGGACGAGCAGTACTTC. This chain uses TRBV10-3 with TRBJ2-5, with a weak D call TRBD2 (5 bases). The last part of the DNA fits TRBJ2-7 better; the J call may be wrong. CDR3 length: 14 residues. The germline gives CDR1 ENHRY, CDR2 SYGVKD.

The chain combines TRBV6-6 with TRBJ2-7; TRBD2 might be the D (6 bases). The last part of the DNA fits TRBJ2-5 better; the J call may be wrong. The germline gives CDR1 MNHNY, CDR2 SVGAGI (reference sequence). This CDR3 is 15 amino acids long. CDR3 amino acids: CASRDSSGGRETQYF. CDR3 DNA: TGTGCCAGCAGAGACTCAAGCGGAGGGCGCGAGACCCAGTACTTC.

V usage is TRBV5-1 and J usage is TRBJ2-1; D call uncertain. Germline V gene data show CDR1 as SGHRS and CDR2 as YFSETQ. The CDR3 sequence is 14 residues long. V gave up 0 bases and J gave up 7 bases, with 11 bases separating them. The CDR3 coding sequence is TGCGCCAGCAGCTTGGGGCACCCTGGGAATGAGCAGTTCTTC. As protein: CASSLGHPGNEQFF.

The chain uses TRBV6-5 and TRBJ2-7; 9 nucleotides match TRBD1. The DNA end is a closer match to TRBJ2-1, so the J assignment may be wrong. CDR3 length: 14 amino acids. From germline, CDR1 is MNHEY and CDR2 SVGAGI. CDR3 in amino acids: CASSYLQGAGEQFF. Written as DNA, the CDR3 is TGTGCCAGCAGTTACCTACAGGGGGCGGGTGAGCAGTTCTTC.

V usage is TRBV7-9 and J usage is TRBJ2-5; TRBD2 is a possible D gene (6 bases). The V and J ends lost 5 bases and 11 bases respectively, with 21 bases between them. The CDR3 sequence is 14 residues long. Germline assignment: CDR1 SEHNR and CDR2 FQNEAQ (reference sequence). This CDR3 is CASSTRDRPSEQYF. The DNA for the CDR3 is TGTGCCAGCAGCACGCGGGACCGTCCTTCAGAGCAGTACTTC. Complete variable domain (other parts from reference TRBV7-9 and TRBJ2-5): DTGVSQNPRHKITKRGQNVTFRCDPISEHNRLYWYRQTLGQGPEFLTYFQNEAQLEKSRLLSDRFSAERPKGSFSTLEIQRTEQGDSAMYLCASSTRDRPSEQYFGPGTRLLVL.

The J gene is TRBJ2-3, the V gene TRBV20-1, with 11 bases lining up with TRBD2. V shed 4 bases, J shed 4 bases, and the junction held 1 base outside the gene matches. The germline V gene encodes CDR1 DFQATT and CDR2 SNEGSKA (reference sequence). This CDR3 is built from 13 residues. As DNA, the CDR3 is TGCAGTGCTATTAGCGGGAGGGCAGATACGCAGTATTTT. Translation: CSAISGRADTQYF.

This chain joins TRBV11-2 and TRBJ2-5; D may correspond to TRBD1 or TRBD2 (5 bases each). Between the trimmed V and J ends, which lost 2 bases and 6 bases, there was a span of 7 bases. The germline V gene encodes CDR1 SGHAT and CDR2 FQNNGV. The CDR3 is made up of 12 amino acids. This chain's CDR3 is CASSLQGQTQYF. For the CDR3, the DNA is TGTGCCAGCAGCTTACAGGGACAGACCCAGTACTTC.

On this clonotype: Sequence at one end of the junction differs from germline and may be a read error. The gene calls are TRBV6-2 or TRBV6-3 and TRBJ2-5; either TRBD1 or TRBD2 may fit D (5 bases each). The CDR3 spans 15 residues. Germline-derived CDR1 and CDR2 are MNHEY and SVGEGT. CDR3 loop: CASSHSRGELETQYF. For the CDR3, the DNA is TGTGCCAGCAGTCACTCGCGAGGGGAGTTGGAGACCCAGTACTTC.

This clonotype occurred a few times. This sequence joins TRBV7-2 and TRBJ2-1; 7 bases are shared with TRBD2. The CDR3 is 13 residues long. V dropped 5 bases and J dropped 7; count of bases not matched to a gene: 5. Germline-derived CDR1 and CDR2 are SGHTA and FQGNSA. The CDR3 region has the DNA TGTGCCAGCAGCCCTTGGACTAGTAATGAGCAGTTCTTC. It yields the protein CASSPWTSNEQFF.

The chain employs TRBV5-6 and TRBJ1-4, with D possibly TRBD1 on 5 matching bases. Germline loops: CDR1 SGHDT, CDR2 YYEEEE. This CDR3 is built from 13 residues. The V end was cut by 6 bases, the J end by 4 bases, with 10 bases between. The CDR3 DNA reads TGTGCCAGCATCAGGGACCGTAATGAAAAACTGTTTTTT. This translates into CASIRDRNEKLFF.

The chain combines TRBV12-3 or TRBV12-4 with TRBJ2-2; tentatively, D is TRBD1 (5 bases). Trimming took 5 bases from V and 6 from J, leaving 7 bases between them. The CDR3 covers 12 residues. This CDR3 is CASSKGAGELFF. Here the CDR3 DNA reads TGTGCCAGCAGTAAAGGGGCCGGGGAGCTGTTTTTT.

About this clonotype: This may arise from a read error, as a much more abundant clone is one base away. CDR3: CASSLTGMGTGTQYF. Written as DNA, the CDR3 is TGTGCCAGCAGCCTCACGGGGATGGGGACAGGTACGCAGTATTTT. This rearrangement joins TRBV7-2 to TRBJ2-3; 8 bases map to TRBD1. This CDR3 region has 15 residues. Germline V gives CDR1 SGHTA, CDR2 FQGNSA.

The gene calls are TRBV29-1 and TRBJ2-1, with 9 bases identical to TRBD1. Unmatched junction bases numbered 3, after V lost 4 bases and J lost 2 bases. Germline V gene data show CDR1 as SQVTM and CDR2 as ANQGSEA. This CDR3 region has 14 residues. The CDR3 sequence is CSVVRQGAYNEQFF. CDR3 DNA: TGCAGCGTTGTAAGACAGGGGGCCTACAATGAGCAGTTCTTC.

The chain links TRBV4-2 to TRBJ2-3; 9 nucleotides align to TRBD2. The CDR3 spans 18 residues. Germline V gives CDR1 LGHNA, CDR2 YNFKEQ. Losses at the gene ends were 1 base for V and 0 bases for J; bases not matched to a gene: 8. The CDR3 sequence: CASSQGLAGEHSTDTQYF. CDR3 DNA: TGTGCCAGCAGCCAAGGGTTAGCGGGAGAGCATAGCACAGATACGCAGTATTTT.

Details on this clonotype: Compared with germline, one end of the junction differs, possibly owing to a read error. As DNA, the CDR3 is TGTGCCAGCAGCCAAGTTGGGGGCTCTGGGGCCAACGTCCTGACTTTC. It translates to CASSQVGGSGANVLTF. The rearrangement links TRBV4-3 to TRBJ2-6, with D perhaps TRBD1 or TRBD2 (5 bases each). The germline CDR1 and CDR2 sequences are LGHNA and YSLEER. CDR3 size: 16 residues.

This clonotype was recorded at least ten times. V usage is TRBV19 and J usage is TRBJ2-3, with D possibly TRBD2 on 6 matching bases. The CDR3 has 15 residues. V was clipped by 6 bases and J by 0 bases, with 13 bases between them. Per germline, CDR1 LNHDA and CDR2 SQIVND (reference sequence). The CDR3 DNA reads as TGTGCCAGTAGGACCGTTAGCGGAAGCACAGATACGCAGTATTTT. Translated, it gives CASRTVSGSTDTQYF.

This chain links TRBV27 with TRBJ2-2, with D unresolved. The germline gives CDR1 MNHEY, CDR2 SMNVEV (reference sequence). This CDR3 region has 18 residues. V lost 4 bases and J lost 0, with 18 bases in between. This CDR3 reads CASSYGVRPRTNTGELFF. CDR3 nucleotide sequence: TGTGCCAGCAGTTATGGTGTACGTCCGAGAACGAACACCGGGGAGCTGTTTTTT.